This entry is about one T cell receptor (beta chain). Antigen unknown. This record belongs to a study of OX40 agonist ivuxolimab in advanced cancers. Study results and limitations: Low clonal expansion, among the lowest seen, marked partial responders at 0.1-3.0 mg/kg.

Germline V gives CDR1 MNHNS, CDR2 SASEGT. J lost 7 bases, V lost 8 bases, and 5 bases had no gene match. The CDR3 sequence is 14 residues long. Sequenced by immunoSEQ multiplex PCR; TCRdb stores in-frame clones only, minus some. This table has more than 50,000 clones, 80% to 90% appearing once. J is TRBJ2-2 and V is TRBV6-1; 12 nucleotides agree with TRBD2. Sequencing was performed on CD4+ or CD8+ T cells sorted from blood, taken in a trial of the OX40 agonist ivuxolimab. The receptor was derived from an adult with an advanced solid tumor such as melanoma, head and neck, liver or kidney cancer. The CDR3 protein is CASSTSGSGGELFF. The CDR3 DNA reads TGTGCCAGCTCGACTAGCGGGAGCGGCGGGGAGCTGTTTTTT.